The rows below give T cell receptor beta chains drawn from one sample of a study of T cells after yellow fever vaccination. TCRdb ran MiXCR on the 5' RACE reads and lists one entry per CDR3 protein. Among more than 300,000 distinct CDR3 sequences listed, 3.5% to 4.5% were seen once. The material was PBMCs, obtained 15 days after the yellow fever booster vaccination. Receptor source: a man aged 18-30 years who received the YFV17D yellow fever vaccine. Both conserved end residues are part of each CDR3. Each record gives: CDR3 DNA, CDR3 protein, D gene, V gene, clone size, J gene. D genes are given only for firm matches. Clone sizes are given selectively: once, few, many, or a class where the clone is expanded.

TGCGCCAGCAGCTTCAGGGGTAGCATGGACGAGCAGTACTTC CASSFRGSMDEQYF NA TRBV5-1 many TRBJ2-7
TGCAGTGCTGGGACAGGGCGCTCCTACAATGAGCAGTTCTTC CSAGTGRSYNEQFF TRBD1 TRBV20-1 NA TRBJ2-1
TGTGCCAGCAGTTATTCACCGGGACGGATTAAAGAGACCCAGTACTTC CASSYSPGRIKETQYF NA TRBV6-5 few TRBJ2-5
TGTGCCAGCAGACAGGGGAGCTCCTACAATGAGCAGTTCTTC CASRQGSSYNEQFF TRBD1 TRBV12-3/TRBV12-4 many TRBJ2-1
TGCGCCAGCAGCTCCCTAGGGACTAGCGGGGGTAGCTCCTACAATGAGCAGTTCTTC CASSSLGTSGGSSYNEQFF TRBD2 TRBV5-1 few TRBJ2-1
TGTGCCAGCAGCCCGCTCTCCGGAAATACGCAGTATTTT CASSPLSGNTQYF NA TRBV7-9 many TRBJ2-3
TGTGCTAGTGGTTTGGTAACCCATGAGCAGTTCTTC CASGLVTHEQFF NA TRBV12-5 NA TRBJ2-1
TGTGCCAGCTCCCTCGGATCAGCGTACCAAGAGACCCAGTACTTC CASSLGSAYQETQYF NA TRBV5-6 NA TRBJ2-5
TGTGCCAGCAGTTATGGGGGTCAAATGAACACTGAAGCTTTCTTT CASSYGGQMNTEAFF NA TRBV6-2/TRBV6-3 few TRBJ1-1
TGTGCCAGCAGCACCCGAGGGGCCGCTACAGATACGCAGTATTTT CASSTRGAATDTQYF NA TRBV6-2/TRBV6-3 few TRBJ2-3
TGTGCCAGCAGCTTTGGCAGTCCCTTCTACGAGCAGTACTTC CASSFGSPFYEQYF NA TRBV5-6 few TRBJ2-7
TGCGCCAGCAGCTTGAAACTAGCGGGGGCCACAGATACGCAGTATTTT CASSLKLAGATDTQYF TRBD2 TRBV5-1 many TRBJ2-3
TGTGCCAGCAGTTTAAAGGGGCCCGGCGGACGTCAGCCCCAGCATTTT CASSLKGPGGRQPQHF NA TRBV27 NA TRBJ1-5
TGTGCCAGCAGTAACCGTCAGGGCGGATTGGGTGAGCAGTTCTTC CASSNRQGGLGEQFF NA TRBV12-3/TRBV12-4 few TRBJ2-1
TGCGCCAGCAGCCCCCAGTGGGGATTCCCCACAGATACGCAGTATTTT CASSPQWGFPTDTQYF NA TRBV4-1 many TRBJ2-3
TGTGCCAGCAGCCAGGACACTAGCGGGGTTCAAGAGACCCAGTACTTC CASSQDTSGVQETQYF TRBD2 TRBV3-1 many TRBJ2-5
TGTGCCAGCAGTTCGCTCGGAATTCCCGAAGCTTTCTTT CASSSLGIPEAFF NA TRBV28 many TRBJ1-1
TGTGCCAGCAGTGAGGGCAGTGGGGGGCCAGAAGAGACCCAGTACTTC CASSEGSGGPEETQYF NA TRBV6-1 NA TRBJ2-5
TGTGCCAGCGGTTCGGGGGAGCTCACAGATACGCAGTATTTT CASGSGELTDTQYF NA TRBV6-1 NA TRBJ2-3
TGTGCCAGCAGCCTTCGGGGTGCCTATGGCTACACCTTC CASSLRGAYGYTF NA TRBV7-9 many TRBJ1-2
TGCGCCAGCAGTCCGGGAATCGGGGAGCTGTTTTTT CASSPGIGELFF NA TRBV10-1 few TRBJ2-2
TGCGCCAGCAGTACTAGGGACAGGGACCCCTATGGCTACACCTTC CASSTRDRDPYGYTF TRBD1 TRBV5-1 many TRBJ1-2